What follows are 11 T cell receptor beta chains derived from one specimen sequenced in a study of identical twins. TCRdb passed the 5' RACE reads through MiXCR, listing each CDR3 protein once. The sample has around 470,000 distinct CDR3 sequences, about 14% seen once. These data were also reused for a study on yellow fever vaccine responses in identical twins.

Sample: CD4+ T cells sorted from blood. These receptors came from a woman between 18 and 30 years old in good health.

This clonotype was seen at least ten times. The chain is built from TRBV4-2 and TRBJ2-7; D may be TRBD1 or TRBD2 (5 bases each). Germline lookup yields CDR1 LGHNA and CDR2 YNFKEQ. The CDR3 has 14 residues. The V end was cut by 1 base, the J end by 0 bases, with 7 bases between. Written as DNA, the CDR3 is TGTGCCAGCAGCCAAGGAGGGGCCTCCTACGAGCAGTACTTC. This encodes CASSQGGASYEQYF.

The rearrangement joins TRBV10-1 to TRBJ2-7; TRBD1 matches 9 bases. The J segment lost 2 bases and the V segment lost 3 bases, leaving 5 bases of the junction unmatched. The CDR3 has 15 amino acids. Germline-derived CDR1 and CDR2 are WNHNN and SYGVQD (reference sequence). CDR3 sequence: CASSDLRQGAYEQYF. The CDR3 DNA reads as TGCGCCAGCAGTGACCTAAGACAGGGGGCCTACGAGCAGTACTTC.

This chain joins TRBV10-3 and TRBJ2-1; no clear D. Germline CDR1 ENHRY, CDR2 SYGVKD. The CDR3 consists of 13 residues. The V end lost 0 bases, the J end lost 8 bases, and 8 bases lay between the germline ends. The CDR3 region has the DNA TGTGCCATCAGTGAGTCGAGTGCCGATGAGCAGTTCTTC. This gives the protein CAISESSADEQFF.

This clonotype came up many times. The rearrangement uses TRBV28 and TRBJ2-7, with 11 bases lining up with TRBD2. The CDR3 totals 14 residues. Germline V lookup: CDR1 MDHEN, CDR2 SYDVKM. V gave up 5 bases and J gave up 2 bases; unmatched junction bases: 2. The CDR3 bases are TGTGCCAGCAGTATACTAGCGGGGGCCTACGAGCAGTACTTC. Translated, it gives CASSILAGAYEQYF. Variable domain in full (rest from reference TRBV28 and TRBJ2-7): DVKVTQSSRYLVKRTGEKVFLECVQDMDHENMFWYRQDPGLGLRLIYFSYDVKMKEKGDIPEGYSVSREKKERFSLILESASTNQTSMYLCASSILAGAYEQYFGPGTRLTVT.

This clonotype has a handful of counts. The chain couples TRBV15 to TRBJ2-3, with D possibly TRBD1 on 6 matching bases. Trimming stripped 0 bases from V and 0 bases from J, with 16 bases between. Germline V gene sequence: CDR1 LNHNV, CDR2 YYDKDF (reference sequence). The CDR3 extends over 18 amino acids. The CDR3 reads CATSRDLLGAGSTDTQYF. The CDR3 bases are TGTGCCACCAGCAGAGATCTATTGGGGGCAGGGAGCACAGATACGCAGTATTTT.

The V and J genes are TRBV29-1 and TRBJ2-7; 7 bases fit TRBD1. The J segment lost 7 bases and the V segment lost 4 bases, leaving 7 bases of the junction unmatched. The CDR3 covers 12 residues. CDR1 is SQVTM, CDR2 ANQGSEA, per germline. The CDR3 DNA follows: TGCAGCGTTGCCCTGACAGGGAAGGAGCAGTACTTC. It is translated as CSVALTGKEQYF.

V usage is TRBV2 and J usage is TRBJ2-2, with D unclear. The germline V gene has CDR1 SNHLY and CDR2 FYNNEI. V lost 2 bases and J lost 6, with 7 bases in between. CDR3 length equals 13 residues. CDR3 sequence: CASSEYLPGELFF. CDR3 coding DNA: TGTGCCAGCAGTGAATACTTACCCGGGGAGCTGTTTTTT.

The chain couples TRBV6-5 to TRBJ2-5; D gene uncertain. Trimming stripped 5 bases from V and 4 bases from J, with 20 bases between. Per germline, CDR1 MNHEY and CDR2 SVGAGI. This CDR3 has 16 amino acids. The chain's CDR3 is CASSNPPVPGLETQYF. The CDR3 DNA reads as TGTGCCAGCAGTAACCCCCCCGTTCCGGGCCTAGAGACCCAGTACTTC.

This clonotype was seen a few times. This rearrangement joins TRBV6-5 to TRBJ2-7; D gene unclear. The CDR3 contains 16 residues. V was pared by 2 bases and J by 0 bases, with 14 bases between. Germline V lookup: CDR1 MNHEY, CDR2 SVGAGI. The CDR3 region is CASSYIKTARSYEQYF. CDR3 coding DNA: TGTGCCAGCAGTTACATCAAAACGGCTCGCTCCTACGAGCAGTACTTC.

This clonotype has just a few counts. The chain couples TRBV7-8 to TRBJ2-5, with 10 bases fitting TRBD1. The CDR3 consists of 15 residues. V lost 5 bases, J lost 4 bases, and 7 bases stayed unmatched. The V gene's germline CDR1 is SGHVS and CDR2 FQNEAQ. This chain's CDR3 is CASSPRDRGIETQYF. The CDR3 DNA reads TGTGCCAGCAGCCCACGGGACAGGGGCATAGAGACCCAGTACTTC.

This chain connects TRBV29-1 to TRBJ2-7; no reliable D call. Germline values: CDR1 SQVTM, CDR2 ANQGSEA. The CDR3 is 14 residues long. The V end was cut by 4 bases, the J end by 0 bases, with 13 bases between. The CDR3 coding sequence is TGCAGCGTTGTACTACGGTCGAGCTCCTACGAGCAGTACTTC. Its translation is CSVVLRSSSYEQYF.